This T cell receptor (beta chain) was sequenced for a study of glioma-infiltrating T cells. The study's findings and limits: CDR3 overlap between tissue and blood was very small. Tissue-blood divergence was below expectation in non-neoplastic patients, above in gliomas.

On this clonotype itself: What it binds is not known. Its ends do not fully match the called genes, so a read error is possible.

Amplification of TCR alpha and beta CDR3 regions from RNA used iRepertoire nested multiplex PCR. Input was 100-400 ng of tissue mRNA or PBMC total RNA. TCRdb reanalysed the multiplex PCR reads using MiXCR and keeps one entry per CDR3 protein. The sample includes fewer than 200,000 distinct CDR3 sequences, more than 35% of them seen just once. CDR3 size: 15 residues. Germline lookup yields CDR1 KGHSH and CDR2 LQKENI. The receptor's source is a human donor with low-grade glioma or glioblastoma, undergoing nonglioma brain surgery, or in good health (not recorded which). Sequenced: glioma tissue, nonneoplastic brain tissue, or PBMCs (not recorded which). This rearrangement joins TRBV18 to TRBJ1-4; no firm D call. The CDR3 nucleotides are TGTTCCAGCTCACGCCAGGCGGCAAAGAATGAAAAACTGTTTTTT. Its translation: CSSSRQAAKNEKLFF. Full variable domain (outside the CDR3, taken from reference TRBV18 and TRBJ1-4): NAGVMQNPRHLVRRRGQEARLRCSPMKGHSHVYWYRQLPEEGLKFMVYLQKENIIDESGMPKERFSAEFPKEGPSILRIQQVVRGDSAAYFCSSSRQAAKNEKLFFGSGTQLSVL.